The present TCR beta chain was sequenced within a study of immune characterization of retroperitoneal liposarcoma. TCRdb used MiXCR to reprocess the PCR reads, holding one entry per CDR3 protein. This table has over 8,000 distinct CDR3 sequences, about a quarter appearing once. In its sample, this clonotype is medium-sized (0.01 to 0.1%). Germline V gene data show CDR1 as SGHTA and CDR2 as FQGNSA. Trimming pared 1 base from V and 13 bases from J, leaving 17 bases between. This CDR3 contains 14 residues. This receptor was identified in a female donor with retroperitoneal liposarcoma. The V and J genes are TRBV7-2 and TRBJ2-1; D perhaps matches TRBD2 (5 bases). The sample consisted of tumor tissue. In DNA form, the CDR3 reads TGTGCCAGCAGCTTAGTTGACTACCAAGAGACCCAGTTCTTC. This sequence encodes CASSLVDYQETQFF.